The 27 T cell receptor beta chains below all came from one sample that was sequenced in a study of blood T cell repertoires in COVID-19. The table came from immunoSEQ multiplex PCR; TCRdb's copy has only in-frame clones and leaves some out. The sample has about 140,000 clones; 85% to 90% are singletons. The sequenced sample was peripheral blood. Receptors originate from an elderly woman with acute or convalescent COVID-19.

The J gene is TRBJ2-3, the V gene TRBV5-1; weak D call: TRBD2 (6 bases). The CDR3 contains 11 residues. V dropped 5 bases and J dropped 6 bases, with 7 bases sitting between them. CDR1 is SGHRS, CDR2 YFSETQ, per germline. The CDR3 DNA follows: TGCGCCAGCAGACGGGGGGATACGCAGTATTTT. This translates into CASRRGDTQYF.

The gene calls are TRBV6-2 or TRBV6-3 and TRBJ2-1; the D gene is possibly TRBD2 (7 bases). Germline lookup yields CDR1 MNHEY and CDR2 SVGEGT. V shed 4 bases and J shed 6 bases, with 22 bases lying between them. The CDR3 totals 17 residues. The CDR3 protein is CASSSPGPAGGRNEQFF. As DNA, the CDR3 is TGTGCCAGCAGTTCCCCTGGACCAGCCGGGGGGCGCAATGAGCAGTTCTTC.

A note on this clone: One junction end disagrees with the germline gene, perhaps due to a read error. The chain joins TRBV7-2 to TRBJ1-3, with D tentatively TRBD1 (5 bases). This CDR3 has 15 residues. Germline values: CDR1 SGHTA, CDR2 FQGNSA. CDR3 sequence (DNA): TGTGCCAGCACCTTAAAGGGGTCTTCTGGAAACACCATATATTTT. Translation: CASTLKGSSGNTIYF.

J is TRBJ1-3 and V is TRBV9, with a weak D call TRBD1 (6 bases). Germline V gives CDR1 SGDLS, CDR2 YYNGEE. CDR3 length: 15 amino acids. Trimming removed 3 bases at V and 4 bases at J, with 14 bases between. This CDR3 is CASSARGARGNTIYF. For the CDR3, the DNA is TGTGCCAGCAGCGCCAGGGGAGCGAGGGGAAACACCATATATTTT.

This clone has just a few counts. This sequence joins TRBV6-5 and TRBJ1-1; D is undetermined. This CDR3 has 15 residues. V was shortened by 6 bases and J by 0 bases, with 14 bases between the two germline ends. Germline V lookup: CDR1 MNHEY, CDR2 SVGAGI. The chain's CDR3 is CASSPPGRVNTEAFF. CDR3 in DNA: TGTGCCAGCAGCCCCCCGGGGAGGGTGAACACTGAAGCTTTCTTT.

The chain employs TRBV11-3 and TRBJ1-2; perhaps TRBD1 as D (6 bases). The CDR3 loop spans 13 amino acids. Trimming stripped 5 bases from V and 4 bases from J, with 11 bases between. Germline assignment: CDR1 SGHNT and CDR2 YENEEA. CDR3 sequence reads: CASSTRGGYGYTF. The CDR3, as DNA: TGTGCCAGCAGCACGCGAGGGGGCTATGGCTACACCTTC.

The V call is TRBV10-3, the J call TRBJ2-1; D not resolved. Germline V CDR1 and CDR2: ENHRY, SYGVKD. V lost 9 bases and J lost 6, with 9 bases in between. CDR3 length: 11 amino acids. The CDR3 DNA reads TGTGCCATATCCAGACTCAATGAGCAGTTCTTC. It yields the protein CAISRLNEQFF.

J is TRBJ2-1 and V is TRBV4-1, with a weak D call TRBD1 (6 bases). The CDR3 sequence is 15 residues long. Germline V gene lookup returns CDR1 MGHRA and CDR2 YSYEKL. Trimming shortened V by 1 base and J by 0 bases, and 7 bases separated the two germline ends. CDR3 in amino acids: CASSQGGHSYNEQFF. CDR3 nucleotide sequence: TGCGCCAGCAGCCAAGGGGGACACTCCTACAATGAGCAGTTCTTC.

V is TRBV7-9 and J is TRBJ1-1, with a tentative D call TRBD1 (5 bases). The germline V and J ends were trimmed by 5 bases and 3 bases, with 10 bases remaining between them. The CDR3 has 13 residues. Germline V CDR1 and CDR2: SEHNR, FQNEAQ (reference sequence). CDR3 loop: CASSPLGDTEAFF. In nucleotides, the CDR3 is TGTGCCAGCAGCCCGCTAGGGGACACTGAAGCTTTCTTT.

V usage is TRBV7-8 and J usage is TRBJ2-1; D gene unclear. The CDR3 runs 15 residues. The germline gives CDR1 SGHVS, CDR2 FQNEAQ. V lost 5 bases and J lost 2, with 13 bases in between. This CDR3 is CASSQLANPYNEQFF. The DNA for the CDR3 is TGTGCCAGCAGCCAGTTAGCAAACCCCTACAATGAGCAGTTCTTC. Drawing the rest from reference TRBV7-8 and TRBJ2-1, the complete variable domain is GAGVSQSPRYKVAKRGQDVALRCDPISGHVSLFWYQQALGQGPEFLTYFQNEAQLDKSGLPSDRFFAERPEGSVSTLKIQRTQQEDSAVYLCASSQLANPYNEQFFGPGTRLTVL.

This sequence joins TRBV5-1 and TRBJ1-1; no clear D. The germline CDR1 and CDR2 sequences are SGHRS and YFSETQ. The CDR3 loop spans 15 amino acids. V lost 3 bases and J 4 bases, leaving 16 bases between the germline ends. CDR3 nucleotides: TGCGCCAGCAGCTCCTTGGCCACACCCTCCACTGAAGCTTTCTTT. This translates into CASSSLATPSTEAFF.

The rearrangement joins TRBV6-5 to TRBJ1-1; the match to TRBD1 covers 8 bases. The CDR3 extends over 14 amino acids. Germline CDR1 reads MNHEY; CDR2 reads SVGAGI. V lost 2 bases, J lost 6 bases, and 5 bases stayed unmatched. CDR3 protein: CASSYPGQGAEAFF. DNA for the CDR3: TGTGCCAGCAGTTACCCCGGACAGGGAGCTGAAGCTTTCTTT.

The chain links TRBV30 to TRBJ1-2; weak D call: TRBD1 (6 bases). The CDR3 has 15 residues. Germline CDR1 is GTSNPN and CDR2 is SVGIG (reference sequence). Trimming took 0 bases from V and 4 from J, leaving 15 bases between them. The CDR3 nucleotides read TGTGCCTGGAGTGTAAGTCAGGGGCAGGCCTATGGCTACACCTTC. This encodes CAWSVSQGQAYGYTF.

This clone was seen just once. The genes are TRBV12-3 or TRBV12-4 and TRBJ1-6; D may be TRBD1 (6 bases). There are 13 residues in the CDR3. The V gene lost 7 bases and the J gene lost 14 bases, with 18 bases spanning the gap. The CDR3 nucleotides read TGTGCCAGCACCTCGGACAGCCTATTCACCCTCCACTTT. It encodes CASTSDSLFTLHF.

The J gene is TRBJ1-2, the V gene TRBV4-1; 11 positions agree with TRBD1. CDR1 is MGHRA and CDR2 is YSYEKL in the germline V gene. V dropped 2 bases and J dropped 5; count of bases not matched to a gene: 7. The CDR3 has 16 amino acids. CDR3 in DNA: TGCGCCAGCAGCCAAAGGAGAGGGACAGGGGGTTATGGCTACACCTTC. Amino acid sequence: CASSQRRGTGGYGYTF.

The chain combines TRBV5-1 with TRBJ2-5; weak D call: TRBD2 (6 bases). Per germline, CDR1 SGHRS and CDR2 YFSETQ. This CDR3 is built from 14 residues. V lost 0 bases, J lost 5 bases, and 11 bases lay in between. The CDR3 region is CASSLVASEETQYF. CDR3 in DNA: TGCGCCAGCAGCTTGGTGGCTAGCGAGGAGACCCAGTACTTC.

This chain uses TRBV5-6 with TRBJ2-1; 7 bases line up with TRBD2. CDR1 is SGHDT and CDR2 is YYEEEE in the germline V gene. The ends lost 1 base at V and 7 bases at J; junction bases unmatched: 8. This CDR3 contains 15 residues. The CDR3 sequence is CASSLFGLVENEQFF. CDR3 DNA sequence: TGTGCCAGCAGCTTGTTTGGACTAGTGGAGAATGAGCAGTTCTTC.

The rearrangement uses TRBV9 and TRBJ1-1, with 7 bases fitting TRBD1. Trimming cost V 3 bases and J 4 bases; bases outside gene matches: 9. CDR1 SGDLS and CDR2 YYNGEE come from the germline V gene. This CDR3 comprises 15 residues. The CDR3 is CASSGDSRSATEAFF. CDR3 in DNA: TGTGCCAGCAGCGGGGACAGTAGATCGGCCACTGAAGCTTTCTTT.

In the case of this clone: Other DNA sequences from this sample encode an identical CDR3 as well. This chain uses TRBV6-5 with TRBJ1-5; D is unclear. V was trimmed by 0 bases and J by 7 bases, leaving 7 bases between them. The CDR3 is 13 residues long. In germline, CDR1 is MNHEY, CDR2 SVGAGI. The CDR3 DNA reads as TGTGCCAGCAGTTACTCCCCGGGGCAGCCCCAGCATTTT. Amino acids: CASSYSPGQPQHF.

The CDR3 DNA follows: TGTGCCAGCAGCTTAGTAGGGCGGGGGGGCCGTGAGACCCAGTACTTC. Its protein is CASSLVGRGGRETQYF. The genes are TRBV7-2 and TRBJ2-5; TRBD2 agrees at 9 bases. Germline trimming cut 1 base from V and 5 bases from J; bases unmatched to any gene: 8. The germline gives CDR1 SGHTA, CDR2 FQGNSA. CDR3 size: 16 residues.

The genes are TRBV7-3 and TRBJ1-2; D uncertain. Trimming shortened V by 6 bases and J by 7 bases, and 15 bases separated the two germline ends. CDR1 SGHTA and CDR2 FQGTGA come from the germline V gene. This CDR3 spans 13 amino acids. The chain's CDR3 is CASRQGGGSGYTF. The CDR3 region has the DNA TGTGCCAGCAGGCAAGGCGGAGGGAGTGGCTACACCTTC.

This chain uses TRBV5-1 with TRBJ1-2; 7 bases are a match to TRBD1. The J segment lost 8 bases and the V segment lost 4 bases, leaving 11 bases of the junction unmatched. Germline-derived CDR1 and CDR2 are SGHRS and YFSETQ. The CDR3 has 14 amino acids. The CDR3, as DNA: TGCGCCAGCAGCGCCGGGACAGCCAACTTAGGCTACACCTTC. Translating gives CASSAGTANLGYTF.

J is TRBJ1-1 and V is TRBV19; TRBD1 matches at 10 bases. The CDR3 consists of 15 residues. The ends lost 6 bases at V and 5 bases at J; junction bases unmatched: 9. Per the germline V gene, CDR1 is LNHDA and CDR2 is SQIVND (reference sequence). Written as DNA, the CDR3 is TGTGCCAGTAGCCTCCTGACAGGGGGCGGAACTGAAGCTTTCTTT. Translated, it gives CASSLLTGGGTEAFF.

The chain has TRBV5-1 and TRBJ2-5; possibly TRBD2 for D (6 bases). The V gene's germline CDR1 is SGHRS and CDR2 YFSETQ. CDR3 size: 13 residues. Trimming removed 0 bases at V and 5 bases at J, with 8 bases between. This chain's CDR3 is CASSLGAGETQYF. DNA of the CDR3: TGCGCCAGCAGCTTGGGGGCGGGGGAGACCCAGTACTTC.

The chain uses TRBV6-5 and TRBJ1-6; no reliable D call. Germline V CDR1 and CDR2: MNHEY, SVGAGI. V was cut by 8 bases and J by 12 bases, with 17 bases left in between. CDR3 length equals 13 residues. The CDR3 DNA reads as TGTGCCAGCGGCCAGGCTATCGGAGGACCCCTCCACTTT. Protein sequence: CASGQAIGGPLHF.

CDR3 DNA sequence: TGTGCCACCAGCAGAGATAGCGGGGGGGCCGGAGATACGCAGTATTTT. Amino acids: CATSRDSGGAGDTQYF. V and J are TRBV15 and TRBJ2-3, with 11 bases lining up with TRBD2. The CDR3 spans 16 residues. Per the germline V gene, CDR1 is LNHNV and CDR2 is YYDKDF (reference sequence). The junction had 4 bases not matched to a gene; V was cut back by 0 bases and J by 5 bases.

V usage is TRBV9 and J usage is TRBJ1-1; D unresolved. Trimming pared 3 bases from V and 4 bases from J, leaving 10 bases between. This CDR3 region has 13 residues. CDR1 and CDR2 from the germline V gene are SGDLS and YYNGEE. CDR3 protein: CASSAFYGTEAFF. The CDR3 DNA is TGTGCCAGCAGCGCCTTCTATGGCACTGAAGCTTTCTTT.